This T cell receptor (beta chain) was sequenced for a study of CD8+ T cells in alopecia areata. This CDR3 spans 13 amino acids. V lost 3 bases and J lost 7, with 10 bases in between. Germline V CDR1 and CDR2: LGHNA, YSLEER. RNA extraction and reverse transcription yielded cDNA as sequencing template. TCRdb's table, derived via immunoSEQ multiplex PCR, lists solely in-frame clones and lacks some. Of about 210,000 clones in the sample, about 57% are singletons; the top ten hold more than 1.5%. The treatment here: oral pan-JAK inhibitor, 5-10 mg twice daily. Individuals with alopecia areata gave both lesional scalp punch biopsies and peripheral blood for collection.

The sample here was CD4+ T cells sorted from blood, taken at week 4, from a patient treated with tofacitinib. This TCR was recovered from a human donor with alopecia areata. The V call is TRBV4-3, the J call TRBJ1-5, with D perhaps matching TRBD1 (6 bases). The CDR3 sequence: CASSQGAGQPQHF. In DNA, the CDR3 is TGCGCCAGCAGCCAGGGGGCAGGGCAGCCCCAGCATTTT.